A selection of T cell receptor beta chains follows, all from one sample in a study of T cell repertoires in ileal Crohn's disease. TCRdb keeps only in-frame clones here, not all; method: immunoSEQ multiplex PCR. The sample has nearly 5,000 clones, 82% seen once. Sequencing used ileal tissue. The receptor set was obtained from an adult with Crohn's disease. Each CDR3 is given with its conserved first and last residue. D genes are given only for firm matches. Size is stated for part of the rows, as once, few or many counts, or as a class when the clone is expanded.

j_gene,v_gene,abundance,d_gene,CDR3aa,CDR3nt
TRBJ1-2,TRBV15,once,NA,CATSRAGQNDGYTF,TGTGCCACCAGCAGAGCAGGCCAGAACGATGGCTACACCTTC
TRBJ1-2,TRBV5-6,NA,TRBD1,CASSLLGQSRDGYTF,TGTGCCAGCAGCTTGTTGGGACAGAGTCGGGATGGCTACACCTTC
TRBJ2-7,TRBV6-5,NA,TRBD2,CASSPLAGVSYEQYF,TGTGCCAGCAGCCCACTAGCGGGGGTTAGCTACGAGCAGTACTTC
TRBJ2-7,TRBV6-5,NA,TRBD1,CASRSGTGIYEQYF,TGTGCCAGCAGGTCCGGGACAGGGATCTACGAGCAGTACTTC
TRBJ1-5,TRBV7-8,once,NA,CASSSSGGAGNQPQHF,TGTGCCAGCAGCTCCAGCGGGGGCGCGGGCAATCAGCCCCAGCATTTT
TRBJ2-7,TRBV4-1,NA,NA,CASSRGLSYEQYF,TGCGCCAGCAGCCGAGGCTTGAGTTACGAGCAGTACTTC
TRBJ2-1,TRBV2,NA,TRBD2,CASSEARSGGARNEQFF,TGTGCCAGCAGTGAAGCGCGGAGCGGGGGGGCGCGGAATGAGCAGTTCTTC
TRBJ2-1,TRBV27,NA,TRBD1,CASSPQSGGRINEQFF,TGTGCCAGCAGCCCTCAGTCAGGGGGCAGGATCAATGAGCAGTTCTTC
TRBJ2-1,TRBV2,NA,TRBD1,CASRDLRAGGLYEQFF,TGTGCCAGCAGAGATTTAAGGGCAGGGGGCCTTTATGAGCAGTTCTTC
TRBJ2-1,TRBV6-4,NA,NA,CASSAGLSGDNEQFF,TGTGCCAGCAGTGCAGGACTATCCGGGGACAATGAGCAGTTCTTC
TRBJ1-1,TRBV5-1,NA,NA,CASSLGVWGGAEAFF,TGCGCCAGCAGCTTGGGCGTCTGGGGAGGGGCTGAAGCTTTCTTT
TRBJ2-7,TRBV14,NA,TRBD2,CASRPSGGRGEQYF,TGTGCCAGCAGACCTAGCGGGGGCAGGGGCGAGCAGTACTTC
TRBJ2-7,TRBV9,NA,TRBD2,CASSVTGGPYEQYF,TGTGCCAGCAGCGTTACGGGGGGGCCGTACGAGCAGTACTTC
TRBJ2-1,TRBV7-3,few,TRBD1,CASSLTGQGNNEQFF,TGTGCCAGCAGCTTAACGGGACAGGGGAACAATGAGCAGTTCTTC
TRBJ2-7,TRBV5-6,NA,TRBD1,CASSYGTVWEQYF,TGTGCCAGCAGCTACGGGACAGTCTGGGAGCAGTACTTC
TRBJ2-3,TRBV7-2,NA,TRBD2,CASSLSHGGAVDTQYF,TGTGCCAGCAGCTTATCACACGGGGGGGCGGTAGATACGCAGTATTTT
TRBJ1-1,TRBV6-1,NA,TRBD1,CASSERGHTEAFF,TGTGCCAGCAGTGAAAGGGGGCACACTGAAGCTTTCTTT
TRBJ2-1,TRBV7-6,few,TRBD1,CASSRGQGDYNEQFF,TGTGCCAGCAGCCGAGGACAGGGCGACTACAATGAGCAGTTCTTC
TRBJ2-3,TRBV6-5,NA,TRBD2,CASSYSVGGGLYTQYF,TGTGCCAGCAGTTACAGTGTTGGCGGGGGGCTATATACGCAGTATTTT
TRBJ2-7,TRBV29-1,NA,NA,CSAADYEQYF,TGCAGCGCGGCGGACTACGAGCAGTACTTC
TRBJ1-5,TRBV4-1,NA,TRBD1,CASSQFDRDNQPQHF,TGCGCCAGCAGCCAATTTGACAGGGACAATCAGCCCCAGCATTTT
TRBJ2-2,TRBV5-6,NA,NA,CASSLVLVPQELFF,TGTGCCAGCAGCTTGGTTCTAGTCCCTCAGGAGCTGTTTTTT
TRBJ1-3,TRBV7-9,NA,NA,CASSLGATEGNTIYF,TGTGCCAGCAGCTTGGGCGCAACGGAAGGAAACACCATATATTTT
TRBJ1-5,TRBV29-1,NA,NA,CSVGGGSNQPQHF,TGCAGCGTTGGGGGGGGCAGCAATCAGCCCCAGCATTTT
TRBJ2-3,TRBV6-6,NA,TRBD1,CASSRTGVTDTQYF,TGTGCCAGCAGCCGGACAGGGGTGACAGATACGCAGTATTTT
TRBJ1-4,TRBV7-9,NA,NA,CASSPWGEEKLFF,TGTGCCAGCAGCCCCTGGGGGGAGGAAAAACTGTTTTTT
TRBJ1-1,TRBV19,once,NA,CASSINGAGTEAFF,TGTGCCAGTAGTATTAACGGGGCGGGGACTGAAGCTTTCTTT
TRBJ2-1,TRBV6-1,NA,TRBD2,CASSGGTSGGAGYNEQFF,TGTGCCAGCAGTGGGGGGACTAGCGGGGGGGCGGGTTACAATGAGCAGTTCTTC
TRBJ1-3,TRBV5-1,NA,NA,CASRPNPGHGRGNTIYF,TGCGCCAGCAGACCTAACCCAGGACACGGACGTGGAAACACCATATATTTT